This T cell receptor (beta chain) was identified during a study of blood T cell repertoires in COVID-19. At the level of the study: PBMCs, B-cell-depleted T cells, or T cells provided the cDNA or gDNA that made up the material.

In the study's own analysis: For nucleated cells, counts were estimated from reference gene primer amplification. Produced via immunoSEQ multiplex PCR; TCRdb's table is partial and in-frame only. That table gives V, J and clone size, and the DNA gave D and trimming. The repertoire includes about 210,000 clones, approximately 80% of them detected once, and around a tenth sits in the top ten. CDR1 KGHDR and CDR2 SFDVKD come from the germline V gene. The J segment lost 4 bases and the V segment lost 5 bases, leaving 10 bases of the junction unmatched. The CDR3 totals 16 residues. Participants, about 18 to 100 years old, spanned some 23 US areas. Assignment of participants to cohorts was predicated upon participant-reported clinical history.

The sample consisted of PBMCs or T cells enriched from blood (not recorded which). This sequence joins TRBV24-1 and TRBJ2-1; 7 nucleotides agree with TRBD2. The source is a man in his forties or fifties who had recovered from COVID-19. The CDR3 DNA sequence: TGTGCCACCAGTGTTAGACGGATTAGCGGGTACAATGAGCAGTTCTTC. As protein: CATSVRRISGYNEQFF.